The present T cell receptor (beta chain) was sequenced within a study of cytomegalovirus exposure and HLA in healthy donors. Notes on this clone: Its target is not known.

The study ran its PCR with 60 Vbeta and 13 Jbeta primers. Profiled with immunoSEQ multiplex PCR; TCRdb holds only in-frame clones, not every one. This sample has roughly 180,000 clones, with 75% to 85% found just once. The CDR3 contains 17 residues. The germline V gene has CDR1 SNHLY and CDR2 FYNNEI. V lost 0 bases to trimming and J lost 3 bases, with 15 bases between them. Findings and caveats of the study: The classifier reportedly diagnosed cytomegalovirus status with high specificity and sensitivity.

The TCR originated in a woman in her thirties in good health and CMV-seropositive. Input material: PBMCs. The chain uses TRBV2 and TRBJ1-5; tentative D call: TRBD1 (5 bases). The CDR3: CASSEALGHYLNQPQHF. The CDR3 coding sequence is TGTGCCAGCAGTGAAGCGCTAGGACATTACCTCAATCAGCCCCAGCATTTT.